One T cell receptor beta chain is described in this entry. The data were taken from a study of blood T cell repertoires in COVID-19. The wider study: The origin of the acute and convalescent COVID-19 samples was the United States, Italy and Spain. The cDNA or gDNA used as material had been derived from T cells, B-cell-depleted T cells, or PBMCs.

Per the germline V gene, CDR1 is WNHNN and CDR2 is SYGVQD (reference sequence). The CDR3 spans 18 residues. J was trimmed by 2 bases and V by 7 bases; bases with no gene match: 11. Per the study methods: Reference gene primers were amplified, and this amplification served to estimate nucleated cell counts. Data came from immunoSEQ multiplex PCR; TCRdb stores just in-frame clones and leaves some out. From that table come the V and J calls and clone size; the DNA was used to work out D and trimming. The data contain around 130,000 clones, 84% of them singletons. This receptor was identified in a man aged 55-75 years with acute or convalescent COVID-19. This chain links TRBV10-1 with TRBJ2-3, with 14 bases matching TRBD2. Sequencing was carried out using peripheral blood. In nucleotides, the CDR3 is TGCGCCAGCACTACCGGGACTAGCGGGGGAAGAAACACAGATACGCAGTATTTT. Protein product: CASTTGTSGGRNTDTQYF.